These 32 T cell receptor beta chains originate from one sample sequenced in a study of T cells after yellow fever vaccination. MiXCR was run by TCRdb on the 5' RACE reads, yielding one entry per CDR3 protein. There are 300,000 to 350,000 distinct CDR3 sequences in the sample; approximately 8% occur only once, and around 17% lies in the top ten. The source material was PBMCs, sampled roughly seven weeks after the first yellow fever vaccination. These TCRs come from a young man who received the YFV17D yellow fever vaccine.

This clonotype appeared a few times. The rearrangement uses TRBV13 and TRBJ2-1; no clear D gene. V lost 3 bases and J 0 bases, leaving 12 bases between the germline ends. The CDR3 totals 16 residues. Germline V gene data show CDR1 as PRHDT and CDR2 as FYEKMQ (reference sequence). The chain's CDR3 is CASSFEGLSSYNEQFF. In DNA form, the CDR3 reads TGTGCCAGCAGCTTTGAAGGATTAAGCTCCTACAATGAGCAGTTCTTC.

In its sample, this clonotype was seen a few times. The V gene is TRBV12-3 or TRBV12-4, the J gene TRBJ1-5, with D possibly being TRBD1 (5 bases). The ends were cut back, 6 bases at V and 2 bases at J, with 11 bases in the middle. This CDR3 is built from 14 residues. In DNA, the CDR3 is TGTGCCAGCAGCACTGAGACAGGCAATCAGCCCCAGCATTTT. It specifies CASSTETGNQPQHF.

The V call is TRBV4-1, the J call TRBJ1-4; D is undetermined. CDR3 length: 14 residues. In germline, CDR1 is MGHRA, CDR2 YSYEKL. V was cut by 1 base and J by 7 bases, with 10 bases left in between. For the CDR3, the DNA is TGCGCCAGCAGCCAAGTCCAAGACCGTGAAAAACTGTTTTTT. Encoded protein: CASSQVQDREKLFF.

This clonotype was observed a handful of times. This chain connects TRBV6-5 to TRBJ1-2; D ambiguous. CDR1 is MNHEY, CDR2 SVGAGI, per germline. This CDR3 spans 17 amino acids. Trimming took off 0 bases at V and 1 base at J, with 15 bases between the two ends. The CDR3 loop reads CASSYSNVGSFNYGYTF. In nucleotides, the CDR3 is TGTGCCAGCAGTTACTCGAATGTAGGCAGCTTTAACTATGGCTACACCTTC.

The chain recombines TRBV7-9 with TRBJ1-1; D call uncertain. There are 14 residues in the CDR3. Germline V gene sequence: CDR1 SEHNR, CDR2 FQNEAQ (reference sequence). V was trimmed by 7 bases and J by 4 bases, leaving 16 bases between them. The DNA of the CDR3 is TGTGCCAGCACCGAAGATAGTGGTCGCACTGAAGCTTTCTTT. Its protein is CASTEDSGRTEAFF.

This chain joins TRBV6-4 and TRBJ2-6; D ambiguous. Germline loops: CDR1 MRHNA, CDR2 SNTAGT. The ends were cut back, 8 bases at V and 0 bases at J, with 11 bases in the middle. The CDR3 is made up of 15 amino acids. The CDR3 protein is CASSPKYSGANVLTF. CDR3 coding DNA: TGTGCCAGCTCCCCAAAGTACTCTGGGGCCAACGTCCTGACTTTC.

This clonotype was observed a handful of times. The V call is TRBV10-3, the J call TRBJ2-7; 9 bases fit TRBD1. CDR1 ENHRY and CDR2 SYGVKD come from the germline V gene. There are 15 residues in the CDR3. V trimming: 3 bases; J trimming: 3 bases; junction bases outside the gene matches: 6. Written as DNA, the CDR3 is TGTGCCATCAGTGAATACCCGGGACAGGGCTACGAGCAGTACTTC. It specifies CAISEYPGQGYEQYF.

The chain has TRBV7-8 and TRBJ2-7; 8 nucleotides agree with TRBD1. The length of the CDR3 is 16 residues. The germline V gene encodes CDR1 SGHVS and CDR2 FQNEAQ. V shed 3 bases and J 2 bases; nucleotides not matched to a gene: 9. The CDR3 coding sequence is TGTGCCAGCAGCTTGCCCGACGGGACAGGCCCCTACGAGCAGTACTTC. It is translated as CASSLPDGTGPYEQYF.

This clonotype has a handful of counts. This sequence joins TRBV6-5 and TRBJ2-2; D is perhaps TRBD1 (5 bases). CDR1 is MNHEY, CDR2 SVGAGI, per germline. V lost 2 bases to trimming and J lost 1 base, with 14 bases between them. CDR3 length: 17 residues. CDR3: CASSYMLGRVNTGELFF. Written as DNA, the CDR3 is TGTGCCAGCAGTTACATGTTGGGCAGGGTGAACACCGGGGAGCTGTTTTTT.

J is TRBJ1-1 and V is TRBV11-2; D is uncertain. CDR3 length equals 13 residues. CDR1 is SGHAT and CDR2 is FQNNGV in the germline V gene. The V and J ends lost 0 bases and 8 bases respectively, with 10 bases between them. The CDR3 here is CASSLDRVGEAFF. CDR3 in DNA: TGTGCCAGCAGCTTAGATCGGGTAGGAGAAGCTTTCTTT.

This clonotype has more than one count but fewer than ten. The chain combines TRBV19 with TRBJ2-1; 14 nucleotides agree with TRBD2. V lost 5 bases and J lost 9; bases outside the gene matches: 6. Germline values: CDR1 LNHDA, CDR2 SQIVND (reference sequence). The CDR3 has 15 amino acids. The CDR3 region has the DNA TGTGCCAGTAGTTGGGGGACTAGCGGGGGCGGTGAGCAGTTCTTC. Protein: CASSWGTSGGGEQFF.

This clonotype was counted only a few times. CDR3 amino acids: CASSLNPSSQQFF. DNA of the CDR3: TGTGCCAGCAGCTTGAACCCGTCTAGTCAGCAGTTCTTC. The chain has TRBV7-9 and TRBJ2-1; no clear D. The germline V and J ends were trimmed by 3 bases and 11 bases, with 14 bases remaining between them. CDR1 is SEHNR, CDR2 FQNEAQ, per germline (reference sequence). The length of the CDR3 is 13 residues.

V usage is TRBV12-3 or TRBV12-4 and J usage is TRBJ1-6, with a possible D match to TRBD1 (6 bases). V dropped 6 bases and J dropped 4 bases, with 10 bases sitting between them. CDR3 length: 14 residues. CDR3: CASSRDNYNSPLHF. The CDR3 nucleotides read TGTGCCAGCAGCCGGGACAATTATAATTCACCCCTCCACTTT.

This clonotype was recorded at least ten times. This rearrangement joins TRBV20-1 to TRBJ1-6; 7 nucleotides agree with TRBD1. CDR3 size: 13 residues. V lost 5 bases, J lost 8 bases, and 6 bases stayed unmatched. The germline CDR1 and CDR2 sequences are DFQATT and SNEGSKA (reference sequence). Here the CDR3 DNA reads TGCAGTGCTCCGACAGGGAGTTATTCACCCCTCCACTTT. Amino acid sequence: CSAPTGSYSPLHF.

This clonotype was seen more than once but under ten times. The chain is built from TRBV12-3 or TRBV12-4 and TRBJ2-3; maybe TRBD2 (7 bases). The CDR3 consists of 15 residues. Trimming left V 1 base short and J 5 bases short, with 13 bases between. DNA of the CDR3: TGTGCCAGCAGTTTAGTAGGGGGGGCGGAAGATACGCAGTATTTT. Translation: CASSLVGGAEDTQYF.

This rearrangement joins TRBV7-2 to TRBJ2-7; D is ambiguous. The length of the CDR3 is 14 residues. The V and J ends lost 0 bases and 1 base respectively, with 7 bases between them. Germline assignment: CDR1 SGHTA and CDR2 FQGNSA. The CDR3 loop is CASSLAPSSYEQYF. DNA for the CDR3: TGTGCCAGCAGCTTAGCGCCTTCTTCCTACGAGCAGTACTTC.

This clonotype has a handful of counts. The rearrangement joins TRBV7-2 to TRBJ2-3; D possibly matches TRBD1 or TRBD2 (6 bases each). The CDR3 spans 13 residues. Germline V gene lookup returns CDR1 SGHTA and CDR2 FQGNSA. The V end was cut by 8 bases, the J end by 4 bases, with 13 bases between. The CDR3 reads CASRWGAADTQYF. The CDR3 DNA reads TGTGCCAGCCGTTGGGGGGCCGCAGATACGCAGTATTTT.

The chain uses TRBV25-1 and TRBJ1-3; the D gene is possibly TRBD1 (6 bases). In germline, CDR1 is MGHDK, CDR2 SYGVNS. V lost 2 bases and J 1 base, leaving 9 bases between the germline ends. The CDR3 loop spans 15 amino acids. The CDR3 DNA follows: TGTGCCAGCAGTGAAAGTACAGGGTCTGGAAACACCATATATTTT. Its protein is CASSESTGSGNTIYF.

The CDR3 region has the DNA TGCGCCAGCGGGACTAGCGACAAAGAGACCCAGTACTTC. This sequence encodes CASGTSDKETQYF. This chain links TRBV10-2 with TRBJ2-5, with 10 bases aligning to TRBD2. Trimming removed 8 bases from V and 3 bases from J; junction bases left unmatched: 3. This CDR3 region has 13 residues. CDR1 is WSHSY, CDR2 SAAADI, per germline.

This clonotype appeared a few times. V and J are TRBV14 and TRBJ2-3, with TRBD2 identical over 10 bases. The V and J ends lost 0 bases and 7 bases, in that order; junction bases with no gene match: 10. Germline V lookup: CDR1 SGHDN, CDR2 FVKESK. The CDR3 loop spans 17 amino acids. CDR3 sequence reads: CASSQDQPLAGSNTQYF. In DNA form, the CDR3 reads TGTGCCAGCAGCCAAGATCAACCACTAGCGGGGTCTAATACGCAGTATTTT.

This clonotype has only a few counts. The chain couples TRBV12-3 or TRBV12-4 to TRBJ1-5; D is ambiguous. The V and J ends lost 5 bases and 5 bases respectively, with 7 bases between them. The CDR3 loop spans 12 amino acids. CDR3 in amino acids: CASSMGHQPQHF. As DNA, the CDR3 is TGTGCCAGCAGTATGGGCCATCAGCCCCAGCATTTT.

This clonotype was seen a few times. V and J are TRBV2 and TRBJ2-3, with D possibly TRBD1 on 6 matching bases. The V gene's germline CDR1 is SNHLY and CDR2 FYNNEI. V was pared by 6 bases and J by 4 bases, with 11 bases between. The length of the CDR3 is 13 residues. The CDR3 here is CASSAGQSDTQYF. DNA of the CDR3: TGTGCCAGCAGCGCAGGACAGTCAGATACGCAGTATTTT.

The V and J genes are TRBV12-3 or TRBV12-4 and TRBJ1-2; D gene ambiguous. The CDR3 runs 13 residues. The V gene lost 5 bases and the J gene lost 0 bases, with 7 bases spanning the gap. CDR3 coding DNA: TGTGCCAGCAGTGCGGGTCCTAACTATGGCTACACCTTC. As protein: CASSAGPNYGYTF.

This clonotype was counted only a few times. V gene TRBV4-2 combines with J gene TRBJ2-1; no definite D call. The CDR3 length is 13 residues. With 0 bases removed from V and 8 bases from J, the gap between germline ends came to 8 bases. The germline gives CDR1 LGHNA, CDR2 YNFKEQ. In nucleotides, the CDR3 is TGTGCCAGCAGCCAAGAAAAATCCGATGAGCAGTTCTTC. This sequence encodes CASSQEKSDEQFF.

V gene TRBV7-8 combines with J gene TRBJ1-6, with 7 bases lining up with TRBD1. The junction had 5 bases not matched to a gene; V was cut back by 1 base and J by 5 bases. Germline CDR1 SGHVS, CDR2 FQNEAQ. The CDR3 has 16 residues. CDR3 coding DNA: TGTGCCAGCAGCTTAGAGGCGGGGACAGATAATTCACCCCTCCACTTT. This gives the protein CASSLEAGTDNSPLHF.

This clonotype was seen more than once but under ten times. V gene TRBV12-3 or TRBV12-4 combines with J gene TRBJ1-2; D is possibly TRBD1 (6 bases). Trimming took off 3 bases at V and 4 bases at J, with 18 bases between the two ends. The CDR3 sequence is 16 residues long. The CDR3 reads CASSFQGNSPFYGYTF. CDR3 bases: TGTGCCAGCAGTTTTCAGGGGAACTCACCCTTCTATGGCTACACCTTC.

This clonotype was counted at least ten times. The chain uses TRBV27 and TRBJ2-5; 8 nucleotides line up with TRBD1. This CDR3 comprises 14 residues. From germline, CDR1 is MNHEY and CDR2 SMNVEV (reference sequence). The junction had 6 bases not matched to a gene; V was cut back by 3 bases and J by 6 bases. CDR3: CASSFPGGLKTQYF. CDR3 coding DNA: TGTGCCAGCAGTTTCCCAGGGGGCCTGAAGACCCAGTACTTC.

This clonotype has at least ten counts. The chain combines TRBV10-3 with TRBJ1-1; D might be TRBD1 (5 bases). This CDR3 contains 13 residues. Germline V gene sequence: CDR1 ENHRY, CDR2 SYGVKD. The V and J ends lost 4 bases and 4 bases respectively, with 10 bases between them. The CDR3 loop is CAISVPGVTEAFF. In DNA, the CDR3 is TGTGCCATCAGTGTCCCGGGGGTCACTGAAGCTTTCTTT.

This clonotype has ten or more counts. The chain couples TRBV7-2 to TRBJ1-3; no reliable D call. Germline CDR1 SGHTA, CDR2 FQGNSA. The V and J ends lost 4 bases and 2 bases respectively, with 3 bases between them. The CDR3 length is 12 residues. In DNA form, the CDR3 reads TGTGCCAGCAGCTCGCCTGGAAACACCATATATTTT. Translating it yields CASSSPGNTIYF.

J is TRBJ2-1 and V is TRBV6-2 or TRBV6-3, with 8 nucleotides matching TRBD2. Unmatched junction bases numbered 10, after V lost 6 bases and J lost 3 bases. The CDR3 consists of 16 residues. The germline CDR1 and CDR2 sequences are MNHEY and SVGEGT. The CDR3 nucleotides read TGTGCCAGCAGGGCGGGGGGAAGCGGCCTCTACAATGAGCAGTTCTTC. It translates to CASRAGGSGLYNEQFF.

A few counts support this clonotype. This sequence joins TRBV4-3 and TRBJ2-1, with a possible D match to TRBD2 (6 bases). In germline, CDR1 is LGHNA, CDR2 YSLEER. The CDR3 has 19 amino acids. Trimming stripped 1 base from V and 4 bases from J, with 23 bases between. The CDR3 nucleotides are TGCGCCAGCAGCCAAGCTCCCGGGCCCGTCAGGCGGGGTTACAATGAGCAGTTCTTC. Translating it yields CASSQAPGPVRRGYNEQFF.

This clonotype was picked up a small number of times. The genes are TRBV5-1 and TRBJ1-1; D is uncertain. Trimming shortened V by 0 bases and J by 5 bases, and 17 bases separated the two germline ends. From germline, CDR1 is SGHRS and CDR2 YFSETQ. The length of the CDR3 is 16 residues. The CDR3 protein is CASSLGVGQRGTEAFF. Here the CDR3 DNA reads TGCGCCAGCAGCTTGGGTGTTGGGCAGAGAGGGACTGAAGCTTTCTTT.